These 28 T cell receptor beta chains were all obtained from the same sample, sequenced in a study of T-cell reconstitution after alpha-beta-depleted transplantation in children (dated by TCRdb to the mid-2010s). The receptor library was made with PCR. TCRdb names Illumina HiSeq 2500 as the instrument used. TCR libraries were prepared with molecular barcoding, using unique molecular identifiers to normalize TCRbeta repertoire quantification. The raw public data were reprocessed by TCRdb itself: fastp quality trimming at Q25, MiXCR clonotype calling, in-frame beta chains only. Rows with a matching CDR3 protein are joined into one entry that keeps the most common DNA and genes. This sample comprises about 120,000 distinct CDR3 sequences, 23% of them detected only once. 10% of the sample is held by the ten biggest clonotypes. The treatment or condition label of this sample denotes: allogeneic hematopoietic cell transplantation with graft depleted of TCRalphabeta T cells and CD19 B cells.

Sequencing used PBMCs, mostly from graft donor cells, obtained 180 days after TCRalphabeta/CD19-depleted stem cell transplant. All receptors derive from a male patient between 2 and 15 years old who had a stem cell transplant for chronic granulomatous disease, so the T cells may come from the graft donor.

The chain joins TRBV20-1 to TRBJ2-7; TRBD1 matches at 7 bases. Germline V lookup: CDR1 DFQATT, CDR2 SNEGSKA (reference sequence). This CDR3 spans 15 amino acids. After removal of 0 bases from V and 2 bases from J, the junction contained 7 bases not matched to a gene. The CDR3 spells CSARESQGPTYEQYF. The CDR3, as DNA: TGCAGTGCTAGAGAGTCACAGGGGCCGACCTACGAGCAGTACTTC.

Ten or more counts support this clonotype. The DNA of the CDR3 is TGCAGCGTTGAAGATCTCACGGGAGGATGGAACACAGATACGCAGTATTTT. Protein product: CSVEDLTGGWNTDTQYF. The rearrangement uses TRBV29-1 and TRBJ2-3; 7 positions match TRBD2. V lost 0 bases, J lost 2 bases, and 11 bases stayed unmatched. The CDR3 spans 17 residues. Germline V gene lookup returns CDR1 SQVTM and CDR2 ANQGSEA.

There are a few counts of this clonotype. V and J are TRBV5-1 and TRBJ2-3; D not resolved. The CDR3 runs 15 residues. Per germline, CDR1 SGHRS and CDR2 YFSETQ. V gave up 7 bases and J gave up 1 base, with 16 bases separating them. The CDR3 region is CASSPEATGTDTQYF. CDR3 DNA: TGCGCCAGCTCCCCGGAAGCCACAGGCACAGATACGCAGTATTTT. Based on the CDR3 plus reference TRBV5-1 and TRBJ2-3, the full variable domain is KAGVTQTPRYLIKTRGQQVTLSCSPISGHRSVSWYQQTPGQGLQFLFEYFSETQRNKGNFPGRFSGRQFSNSRSEMNVSTLELGDSALYLCASSPEATGTDTQYFGPGTRLTVL.

There are a few counts of this clonotype. V is TRBV5-1 and J is TRBJ2-1, with D maybe TRBD2 (6 bases). Germline V CDR1 and CDR2: SGHRS, YFSETQ. Trimming left V 0 bases short and J 7 bases short, with 8 bases between. The length of the CDR3 is 13 residues. The CDR3 sequence is CASSLEGGNEQFF. CDR3 DNA sequence: TGCGCCAGCAGCTTGGAAGGAGGGAATGAGCAGTTCTTC.

This clonotype was seen at least ten times. This chain connects TRBV29-1 to TRBJ1-3, with 8 positions matching TRBD1. CDR1 and CDR2 (germline): SQVTM, ANQGSEA. The CDR3 is 13 amino acids. The J segment lost 2 bases and the V segment lost 7 bases, leaving 4 bases of the junction unmatched. CDR3 DNA: TGCAGCGGCGGCAGGGGGCCTGGAAACACCATATATTTT. It codes for CSGGRGPGNTIYF. The full variable domain, its missing parts supplied by reference TRBV29-1 and TRBJ1-3, is SAVISQKPSRDICQRGTSLTIQCQVDSQVTMMFWYRQQPGQSLTLIATANQGSEATYESGFVIDKFPISRPNLTFSTLTVSNMSPEDSSIYLCSGGRGPGNTIYFGEGSWLTVV.

The genes are TRBV4-3 and TRBJ1-4, with 9 bases matching TRBD1. The J segment lost 7 bases and the V segment lost 3 bases, leaving 9 bases of the junction unmatched. The CDR3 is made up of 16 amino acids. Germline V gives CDR1 LGHNA, CDR2 YSLEER. The CDR3 DNA reads TGCGCCAGCAGCCACGGACAGGGGAAGGGGTCTGAAAAACTGTTTTTT. Translating gives CASSHGQGKGSEKLFF.

The chain links TRBV5-1 to TRBJ2-5; 7 bases line up with TRBD1. V trimming: 6 bases; J trimming: 5 bases; junction bases outside the gene matches: 13. Per the germline V gene, CDR1 is SGHRS and CDR2 is YFSETQ. The CDR3 consists of 15 residues. CDR3 in amino acids: CASINFLGGRETQYF. CDR3 coding DNA: TGCGCCAGCATCAATTTCCTAGGGGGCCGCGAGACCCAGTACTTC.

V gene TRBV7-2 combines with J gene TRBJ2-5; weak D call: TRBD2 (6 bases). The V gene lost 5 bases and the J gene lost 2 bases, with 18 bases spanning the gap. Germline V gives CDR1 SGHTA, CDR2 FQGNSA. CDR3 length: 16 amino acids. The CDR3 sequence: CASSTTSISGQETQYF. The CDR3 DNA sequence: TGTGCCAGCAGCACCACGTCAATTAGCGGACAAGAGACCCAGTACTTC.

This clonotype was seen only a few times. V gene TRBV29-1 combines with J gene TRBJ2-2; D not certain. Germline V lookup: CDR1 SQVTM, CDR2 ANQGSEA. V was clipped by 6 bases and J by 8 bases, with 10 bases between them. The CDR3 spans 11 residues. The CDR3 sequence is CSVDRSGELFF. The CDR3 region has the DNA TGCAGCGTGGACCGTAGTGGGGAGCTGTTTTTT.

Many counts were recorded for this clonotype. V gene TRBV29-1 combines with J gene TRBJ1-1; no clear D gene. CDR3 length: 10 amino acids. Germline CDR1 is SQVTM and CDR2 is ANQGSEA. Trimming cost V 8 bases and J 3 bases, with 7 bases left between them. The CDR3 reads CSTQDTEAFF. The CDR3 DNA follows: TGCAGCACCCAGGACACTGAAGCTTTCTTT.

J is TRBJ2-3 and V is TRBV7-3, with 8 bases lining up with TRBD2. This CDR3 is built from 16 residues. Germline V gives CDR1 SGHTA, CDR2 FQGTGA. J gave up 5 bases and V 5 bases, and 12 bases lay outside the gene matches. CDR3 protein: CASSLRAAGGQDTQYF. CDR3 in DNA: TGTGCCAGCAGCCTCCGGGCGGCGGGAGGTCAAGATACGCAGTATTTT.

This clonotype was seen at least ten times. The rearrangement joins TRBV3-1 to TRBJ2-7, with 8 positions matching TRBD2. Germline CDR1 and CDR2: LGHDT and YNNKEL (reference sequence). The V segment lost 1 base and the J segment 9 bases; nucleotides outside the gene matches: 8. The CDR3 runs 14 residues. CDR3 sequence (DNA): TGTGCCAGCAGCCAAGTTTCCAGCGGGAGTGGGCAGTACTTC. It yields the protein CASSQVSSGSGQYF.

CDR3 sequence (DNA): TGCAGCGTTTGGGGTGCAACTGAAGCTTTCTTT. Protein sequence: CSVWGATEAFF. V usage is TRBV29-1 and J usage is TRBJ1-1, with no clear D. V lost 5 bases and J lost 5, with 9 bases in between. Germline V gene data show CDR1 as SQVTM and CDR2 as ANQGSEA. This CDR3 has 11 amino acids.

The chain carries TRBV18 and TRBJ1-2; the D is unclear. V was clipped by 5 bases and J by 2 bases, with 6 bases between them. The CDR3 totals 12 residues. CDR1 and CDR2 from the germline V gene are KGHSH and LQKENI. The CDR3 DNA sequence: TGTGCCAGCTCAGAACTGAACTATGGCTACACCTTC. Protein sequence: CASSELNYGYTF.

This clonotype has at least ten counts. The gene calls are TRBV12-3 or TRBV12-4 and TRBJ1-1, with a weak D call TRBD1 (5 bases). This CDR3 spans 13 amino acids. V was clipped by 6 bases and J by 5 bases, with 13 bases between them. This CDR3 reads CASRVRGGTEAFF. The DNA of the CDR3 is TGTGCCAGCAGGGTCCGGGGGGGAACTGAAGCTTTCTTT.

This clonotype has at least ten counts. V and J are TRBV12-3 or TRBV12-4 and TRBJ1-5; 9 positions match TRBD1. The CDR3 loop spans 15 amino acids. Trimming cost V 6 bases and J 0 bases; bases outside gene matches: 3. The CDR3 DNA reads TGTGCCAGCAGAACGACAGGGGGTAGCAATCAGCCCCAGCATTTT. Encoded protein: CASRTTGGSNQPQHF.

CDR3 sequence: CSVAGTSVSSYNEQFF. The CDR3 nucleotides are TGCAGCGTTGCCGGGACTAGCGTGAGCTCCTACAATGAGCAGTTCTTC. The chain carries TRBV29-1 and TRBJ2-1; TRBD2 agrees at 10 bases. The CDR3 length is 16 residues. Germline V gene lookup returns CDR1 SQVTM and CDR2 ANQGSEA. Trimming took 4 bases from V and 0 from J; bases not matched to a gene: 6.

The sample holds a few counts of this clonotype. At one boundary the junction diverges from the germline segment, which might be a read error. This chain uses TRBV29-1 with TRBJ1-4; D is uncertain. This CDR3 is 13 amino acids long. Germline V CDR1 and CDR2: SQVTM, ANQGSEA. The CDR3 spells CSVEEGANEKLFF. The CDR3 DNA reads as TGCAGCGTAGAAGAGGGAGCTAATGAAAAACTGTTTTTT.

The chain carries TRBV29-1 and TRBJ2-1, with 10 bases identical to TRBD1. Germline assignment: CDR1 SQVTM and CDR2 ANQGSEA. The CDR3 runs to 15 residues. Trimming took 8 bases from V and 0 from J; bases not matched to a gene: 7. The CDR3 region has the DNA TGCAGCCTTGTTGGGGACAGGGGCTCCTACAATGAGCAGTTCTTC. Protein product: CSLVGDRGSYNEQFF.

The chain recombines TRBV7-8 with TRBJ2-1, with 10 bases matching TRBD2. CDR1 and CDR2 from the germline V gene are SGHVS and FQNEAQ. The CDR3 runs 16 residues. V was pared by 4 bases and J by 7 bases, with 10 bases of the junction left unmatched. The CDR3 DNA is TGTGCCAGCAGCTCGAGTTGGGCTAGCGGGAGTAATGAGCAGTTCTTC. Protein product: CASSSSWASGSNEQFF. Combining the CDR3 with reference TRBV7-8 and TRBJ2-1 gives the whole variable domain GAGVSQSPRYKVAKRGQDVALRCDPISGHVSLFWYQQALGQGPEFLTYFQNEAQLDKSGLPSDRFFAERPEGSVSTLKIQRTQQEDSAVYLCASSSSWASGSNEQFFGPGTRLTVL.

This clonotype was recorded only once. The V call is TRBV20-1, the J call TRBJ2-1; TRBD2 matches at 8 bases. The CDR3 extends over 20 amino acids. The V segment lost 0 bases and the J segment 3 bases; nucleotides outside the gene matches: 19. Per germline, CDR1 DFQATT and CDR2 SNEGSKA (reference sequence). For the CDR3, the DNA is TGCAGTGCTAGAGATCTGAAGGGACTAGTGACCTCTACAGTCTACAATGAGCAGTTCTTC. Its translation is CSARDLKGLVTSTVYNEQFF.

This clonotype was observed at least ten times. This chain uses TRBV12-3 or TRBV12-4 with TRBJ2-1, with a tentative D call TRBD1 (5 bases). The CDR3 totals 16 residues. The V and J ends lost 5 bases and 0 bases respectively, with 14 bases between them. CDR3 sequence (DNA): TGTGCCAGCAGTCCCCCAGGGCAGAGCTCCTACAATGAGCAGTTCTTC. This codes for CASSPPGQSSYNEQFF.

A few counts support this clonotype. The CDR3 loop reads CASSGTFGTENEQFF. CDR3 bases: TGCGCCAGCAGCGGCACCTTCGGGACAGAAAATGAGCAGTTCTTC. The chain links TRBV5-1 to TRBJ2-1; 7 bases are shared with TRBD1. Looked up from germline, CDR1 is SGHRS and CDR2 is YFSETQ. This CDR3 is built from 15 residues. The junction had 11 bases not matched to a gene; V was cut back by 4 bases and J by 7 bases.

A few counts support this clonotype. CDR3 DNA: TGTGCCAGCAGTTGGGACAGCCAGAGGAATGAAAAACTGTTTTTT. It translates to CASSWDSQRNEKLFF. This rearrangement joins TRBV12-3 or TRBV12-4 to TRBJ1-4, with 7 bases aligning to TRBD1. This CDR3 contains 15 residues. The ends lost 4 bases at V and 5 bases at J; junction bases unmatched: 7.

The chain uses TRBV20-1 and TRBJ1-2, with D possibly matching TRBD1 (5 bases). V dropped 1 base and J dropped 5 bases, with 17 bases sitting between them. CDR1 and CDR2 from the germline V gene are DFQATT and SNEGSKA (reference sequence). The length of the CDR3 is 15 residues. Here the CDR3 DNA reads TGCAGTGCTAGAGCCGGGGGGGTCCGGGGTTATGGCTACACCTTC. Its translation is CSARAGGVRGYGYTF.

The rearrangement links TRBV5-5 to TRBJ1-2; maybe TRBD1 (6 bases). This CDR3 region has 16 residues. Germline assignment: CDR1 SGHKS and CDR2 YYEKEE (reference sequence). V shed 3 bases and J shed 4 bases, with 19 bases lying between them. CDR3 protein: CASSYRTDRSGYGYTF. CDR3 nucleotide sequence: TGTGCCAGCAGCTACAGGACAGACCGATCGGGCTATGGCTACACCTTC.

This clonotype has more than one count but fewer than ten. V and J are TRBV12-3 or TRBV12-4 and TRBJ1-5, with 9 positions matching TRBD1. The CDR3 contains 16 residues. V was pared by 4 bases and J by 1 base, with 5 bases of the junction left unmatched. In DNA, the CDR3 is TGTGCCAGCAGTTGGAGACAGGGGGTAAGCAATCAGCCCCAGCATTTT. It encodes CASSWRQGVSNQPQHF.

This clonotype was seen only a few times. The V and J genes are TRBV29-1 and TRBJ2-7; 7 bases line up with TRBD2. Losses at the gene ends were 3 bases for V and 4 bases for J; bases not matched to a gene: 9. The CDR3 sequence is 14 residues long. The germline gives CDR1 SQVTM, CDR2 ANQGSEA. CDR3: CSVEPKGLLYEQYF. For the CDR3, the DNA is TGCAGCGTTGAGCCAAAGGGACTACTTTACGAGCAGTACTTC.